This record looks at one TCR beta chain sequence and its context. This PCR relied on a set of 60 Vbeta primers and 13 Jbeta primers. The data were produced by immunoSEQ multiplex PCR, yet TCRdb's version contains in-frame clones alone and is incomplete. The sample lists more than 85,000 clones; 76% were seen once. This specimen belongs to a study of cytomegalovirus exposure and HLA in healthy donors. Study background: Genetic ancestry analysis placed over 75% of the roughly 400 donors that were genotyped in the Caucasian-associated cluster.

The TCR was taken from a man under 40 in good health and CMV-seropositive. The sample consisted of PBMCs.

The CDR3 DNA sequence: TGTGCCAGTACGCGACTAGCGGAGGGCACAGATACGCAGTATTTT. Translated: CASTRLAEGTDTQYF. The V call is TRBV19, the J call TRBJ2-3, with 9 bases fitting TRBD2. The CDR3 covers 15 residues. The trim removed 7 bases at V and 1 base at J, leaving 6 bases unmatched. CDR1 is LNHDA and CDR2 is SQIVND in the germline V gene (reference sequence).